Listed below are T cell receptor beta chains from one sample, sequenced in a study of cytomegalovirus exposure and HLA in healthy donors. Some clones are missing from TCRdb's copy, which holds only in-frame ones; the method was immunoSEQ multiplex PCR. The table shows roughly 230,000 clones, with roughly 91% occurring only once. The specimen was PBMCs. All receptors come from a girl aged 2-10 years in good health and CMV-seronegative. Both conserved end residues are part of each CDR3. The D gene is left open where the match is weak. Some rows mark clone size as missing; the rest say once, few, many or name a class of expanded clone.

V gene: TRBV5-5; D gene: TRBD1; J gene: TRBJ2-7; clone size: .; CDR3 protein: CASSLGTGVYEQYF; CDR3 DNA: TGTGCCAGCAGCCTCGGGACAGGGGTATACGAGCAGTACTTC
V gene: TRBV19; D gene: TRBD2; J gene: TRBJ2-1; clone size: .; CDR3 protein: CATDPLGGGSPRRVSYNEQFF; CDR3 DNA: TGTGCCACTGACCCTCTCGGGGGGGGCTCGCCTAGACGGGTCTCCTACAATGAGCAGTTCTTC
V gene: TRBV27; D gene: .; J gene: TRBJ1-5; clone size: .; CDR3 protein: CASSFKHTGSNQPQHF; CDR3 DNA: TGTGCCAGCAGTTTCAAACATACAGGAAGCAATCAGCCCCAGCATTTT
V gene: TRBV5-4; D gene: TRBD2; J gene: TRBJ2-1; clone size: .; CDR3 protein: CASSLSGGPGNEQFF; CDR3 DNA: TGTGCCAGCAGTCTGAGCGGGGGGCCAGGCAATGAGCAGTTCTTC
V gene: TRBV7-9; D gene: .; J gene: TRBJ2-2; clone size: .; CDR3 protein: CASSLGLPGELFF; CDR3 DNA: TGTGCCAGCAGCTTAGGGCTTCCCGGGGAGCTGTTTTTT
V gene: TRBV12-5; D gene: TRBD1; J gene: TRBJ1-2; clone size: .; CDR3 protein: CASGTGAGYGYTF; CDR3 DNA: TGTGCTAGTGGAACAGGGGCGGGCTATGGCTACACCTTC
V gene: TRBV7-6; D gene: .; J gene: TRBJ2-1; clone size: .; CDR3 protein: CASSFPPGYNYNEQFF; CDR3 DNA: TGTGCCAGCAGCTTTCCCCCGGGTTATAACTACAATGAGCAGTTCTTC
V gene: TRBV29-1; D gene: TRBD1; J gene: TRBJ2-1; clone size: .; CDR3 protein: CSVDRQGWDNEQFF; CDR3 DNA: TGCAGCGTTGATCGACAGGGGTGGGACAATGAGCAGTTCTTC
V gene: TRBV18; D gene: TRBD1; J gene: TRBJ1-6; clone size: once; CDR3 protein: CASSPRGTDYNSPLHF; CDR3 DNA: TGTGCCAGCTCACCCCGCGGGACAGATTATAATTCACCCCTCCACTTT
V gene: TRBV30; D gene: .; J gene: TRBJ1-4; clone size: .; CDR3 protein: CAGGNSRLFF; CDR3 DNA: TGTGCCGGCGGGAATTCCCGGCTGTTTTTT
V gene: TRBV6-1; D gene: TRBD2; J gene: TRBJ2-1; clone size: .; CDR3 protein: CASSWTSPPNNEQFF; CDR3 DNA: TGTGCCAGCAGTTGGACTAGCCCCCCCAACAATGAGCAGTTCTTC
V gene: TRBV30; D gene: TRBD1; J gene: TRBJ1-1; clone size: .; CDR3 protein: CACHRGTEAFF; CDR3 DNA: TGTGCCTGCCACAGGGGAACTGAAGCTTTCTTT
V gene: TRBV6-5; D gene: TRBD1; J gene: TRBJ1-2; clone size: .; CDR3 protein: CASTRDRGSGYTF; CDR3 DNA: TGTGCCAGCACCCGGGACAGGGGTAGCGGCTACACCTTC
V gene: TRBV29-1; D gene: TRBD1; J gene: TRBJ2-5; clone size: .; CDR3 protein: CSVEGRDRGGETQYF; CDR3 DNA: TGCAGCGTTGAAGGGCGGGACAGGGGCGGAGAGACCCAGTACTTC
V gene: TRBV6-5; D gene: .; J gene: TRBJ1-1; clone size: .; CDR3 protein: CASSTSRNTEAFF; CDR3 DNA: TGTGCCAGCAGTACTTCACGGAACACTGAAGCTTTCTTT